These 32 T cell receptor beta chains share one sample of origin, sequenced in a study of blood T cells in healthy people across ages. PCR was performed a second time for about 7 to 12 cycles using a sample-barcoded 5' primer and a J-beta primer mix. TCRdb fed the 5' RACE reads into MiXCR, producing one record per CDR3 protein. The sample lists about 930,000 distinct CDR3 sequences, 25% to 35% seen once, with roughly 10% in the top ten. The same data also went into a second study, on T cells of mothers and their children.

Source material: blood. These receptor sequences come from a woman aged 35 to 49 in good health.

J is TRBJ1-1 and V is TRBV5-1; 12 nucleotides align to TRBD1. Germline V gives CDR1 SGHRS, CDR2 YFSETQ. J was trimmed by 0 bases and V by 3 bases; bases with no gene match: 3. The CDR3 loop spans 16 amino acids. The CDR3: CASSWGTGGMNTEAFF. In DNA form, the CDR3 reads TGCGCCAGCAGCTGGGGGACAGGGGGCATGAACACTGAAGCTTTCTTT.

In this sample, this clonotype turned up many times. This chain joins TRBV12-3 or TRBV12-4 and TRBJ1-5; TRBD1 matches 7 bases. V was clipped by 8 bases and J by 2 bases; unmatched bases: 3. CDR3 length: 13 amino acids. The chain's CDR3 is CASRTGGNQPQHF. The DNA for the CDR3 is TGTGCCAGCCGAACAGGGGGCAATCAGCCCCAGCATTTT.

The V call is TRBV20-1, the J call TRBJ1-2; TRBD1 matches at 8 bases. The CDR3 is made up of 17 amino acids. V dropped 3 bases and J dropped 4; count of bases not matched to a gene: 16. Germline lookup yields CDR1 DFQATT and CDR2 SNEGSKA (reference sequence). CDR3 amino acids: CSARERIQGGGTYGYTF. Written as DNA, the CDR3 is TGCAGTGCTAGGGAACGGATACAGGGGGGTGGAACCTATGGCTACACCTTC.

This clonotype was detected many times. The chain is built from TRBV5-1 and TRBJ2-5, with TRBD1 identical over 7 bases. Germline V gene lookup returns CDR1 SGHRS and CDR2 YFSETQ. V lost 4 bases and J lost 4; bases outside the gene matches: 7. This CDR3 is built from 14 residues. The CDR3 DNA follows: TGCGCCAGCAGCCCAACGACAGGGATAGAGACCCAGTACTTC. This sequence encodes CASSPTTGIETQYF.

The gene calls are TRBV19 and TRBJ1-2; TRBD1 might be the D (6 bases). CDR1 and CDR2 from the germline V gene are LNHDA and SQIVND (reference sequence). The CDR3 sequence is 14 residues long. V lost 8 bases and J 1 base, leaving 14 bases between the germline ends. CDR3: CASDMGALNYGYTF. CDR3 bases: TGTGCCAGTGACATGGGGGCCCTTAACTATGGCTACACCTTC.

Details on this clonotype: A much larger clone lies one base from this, so it may be a read error. CDR3 in DNA: TGTGCCGTCAGTGAAAACAGATACACTGAAGCTTTCTTT. It codes for CAVSENRYTEAFF. The rearrangement uses TRBV10-3 and TRBJ1-1; D unresolved. The CDR3 has 13 amino acids. Germline loops: CDR1 ENHRY, CDR2 SYGVKD.

This clonotype was picked up one time. This chain connects TRBV20-1 to TRBJ2-7; the match to TRBD2 covers 13 bases. The DNA end is more similar to TRBJ2-5, so the J call may be wrong. The CDR3 runs to 16 residues. Germline loops: CDR1 DFQATT, CDR2 SNEGSKA (reference sequence). CDR3 sequence (DNA): TGCAGTGCTAGAGACGGGACTAGCGGGATGGGGGAGACCCAGTACTTC. Its protein product is CSARDGTSGMGETQYF.

The J gene is TRBJ2-5, the V gene TRBV18, with 8 bases aligning to TRBD2. This CDR3 comprises 13 residues. With 2 bases clipped from V and 9 bases from J, the junction kept 5 bases outside the gene matches. Per the germline V gene, CDR1 is KGHSH and CDR2 is LQKENI. The CDR3 DNA reads as TGTGCCAGCTCACCAGAGCGGGGGAAGTCCCAGTACTTC. This translates into CASSPERGKSQYF. Looking up the rest from reference TRBV18 and TRBJ2-5 gives the full variable domain: NAGVMQNPRHLVRRRGQEARLRCSPMKGHSHVYWYRQLPEEGLKFMVYLQKENIIDESGMPKERFSAEFPKEGPSILRIQQVVRGDSAAYFCASSPERGKSQYFGPGTRLLVL.

This clonotype occurred once. The V call is TRBV4-2, the J call TRBJ2-5, with 11 bases that match TRBD2. This CDR3 is built from 16 residues. V lost 4 bases, J lost 1 base, and 5 bases stayed unmatched. Germline-derived CDR1 and CDR2 are LGHNA and YNFKEQ. The CDR3 DNA reads TGTGCCAGCAGCCGGCTAGCGGGGGGAGGCCAAGAGACCCAGTACTTC. Residues: CASSRLAGGGQETQYF.

V gene TRBV12-3 or TRBV12-4 combines with J gene TRBJ1-1; TRBD1 is a possible D gene (6 bases). Deletions cut 5 bases from V and 3 bases from J, with 16 bases between. There are 15 residues in the CDR3. The CDR3 DNA is TGTGCCAGCAGTCAACAGGGTTGGGGAGACACTGAAGCTTTCTTT. Amino acids: CASSQQGWGDTEAFF.

The V call is TRBV20-1, the J call TRBJ1-1, with D perhaps matching TRBD1 (6 bases). The V and J ends lost 0 bases and 4 bases respectively, with 15 bases between them. From germline, CDR1 is DFQATT and CDR2 SNEGSKA (reference sequence). The CDR3 has 15 amino acids. CDR3 in DNA: TGCAGTGCTAGAGATCAGGGGCTGACACGCACTGAAGCTTTCTTT. Its translation is CSARDQGLTRTEAFF.

The chain uses TRBV6-1 and TRBJ2-2; D is unclear. Trimming pared 6 bases from V and 2 bases from J, leaving 13 bases between. The CDR3 runs 15 residues. The V gene's germline CDR1 is MNHNS and CDR2 SASEGT. CDR3 region: CASRTQPTNTGELFF. The CDR3 bases are TGTGCCAGCAGGACCCAACCAACTAACACCGGGGAGCTGTTTTTT.

In the case of this clonotype: An end of the junction differs from the germline gene, which may be a read error. V usage is TRBV6-6 and J usage is TRBJ1-2; 8 bases fit TRBD1. This CDR3 has 16 residues. Looked up from germline, CDR1 is MNHNY and CDR2 is SVGAGI (reference sequence). The CDR3 region has the DNA TGTGCGGGTGCAGGACAGGGTGGGGGCGGTAACTATGACTACACCTTC. Its translation: CAGAGQGGGGNYDYTF.

There are a few counts of this clonotype. V gene TRBV28 combines with J gene TRBJ1-2; 8 nucleotides align to TRBD1. After removal of 8 bases from V and 7 bases from J, the junction contained 12 bases not matched to a gene. From germline, CDR1 is MDHEN and CDR2 SYDVKM. The CDR3 totals 14 residues. CDR3 in amino acids: CASEKTRGPGGYTF. The CDR3 DNA sequence: TGTGCCAGCGAAAAAACCAGGGGGCCGGGTGGCTACACCTTC.

This clonotype showed up many times. Its ends do not fully match the called genes, so a read error is possible. This rearrangement joins TRBV5-1 to TRBJ1-1; D unclear. The CDR3 is 13 residues long. Germline values: CDR1 SGHRS, CDR2 YFSETQ. Here the CDR3 DNA reads TGTGCCAGCAGCTTAGAGGGGAACACTGAAGCTTTCTTT. It yields the protein CASSLEGNTEAFF.

The chain employs TRBV30 and TRBJ2-1, with no clear D. This CDR3 is 13 amino acids long. With 0 bases removed from V and 1 base from J, the gap between germline ends came to 4 bases. CDR1 and CDR2 from the germline V gene are GTSNPN and SVGIG (reference sequence). The CDR3 here is CAWSVHSYNEQFF. CDR3 nucleotide sequence: TGTGCCTGGAGTGTCCATTCCTACAATGAGCAGTTCTTC.

This clonotype was observed a few times. The junction departs from the called germline gene at one end, perhaps through a read error. The chain combines TRBV28 with TRBJ1-2, with a tentative D call TRBD1 (6 bases). CDR1 is MDHEN and CDR2 is SYDVKM in the germline V gene. This CDR3 region has 17 residues. The CDR3 DNA sequence: TGTGCCAGCAGTTCCGTACTCGGACAGACCCTCGTCTATGGTTACACCTTC. As protein: CASSSVLGQTLVYGYTF.

This clonotype was counted once. The rearrangement uses TRBV4-1 and TRBJ1-2, with D unclear. The CDR3 extends over 20 amino acids. The germline CDR1 and CDR2 sequences are MGHRA and YSYEKL. Trimming shortened V by 0 bases and J by 2 bases, and 25 bases separated the two germline ends. The CDR3 loop is CASSQDRSARGRGSNYGYTF. The CDR3 nucleotides are TGCGCCAGCAGCCAAGATCGAAGTGCTAGAGGACGGGGATCCAACTATGGCTACACCTTC.

This clonotype was seen more than once but under ten times. One junction end does not reproduce the germline sequence, and a read error may be involved. The V gene is TRBV7-7, the J gene TRBJ2-3, with a possible D match to TRBD2 (6 bases). Germline V gene data show CDR1 as SSHAT and CDR2 as FNYEAQ (reference sequence). CDR3 length: 15 amino acids. The CDR3 coding sequence is TGTGCTAGCAGCTATCGGACCGGGGGAATAGATACGCAGTATTTT. Protein sequence: CASSYRTGGIDTQYF.

This clonotype was found a few times. The CDR3 sequence is CASSFWGAQETQYF. The CDR3 DNA follows: TGTGCCAGCAGTTTTTGGGGGGCCCAAGAGACCCAGTACTTC. This chain links TRBV12-3 or TRBV12-4 with TRBJ2-5; the D call may be TRBD1 or TRBD2 (6 bases each). This CDR3 has 14 amino acids. V gave up 3 bases and J gave up 1 base, with 9 bases separating them.

This clonotype came up many times. The V gene is TRBV7-2, the J gene TRBJ2-5; TRBD1 aligns across 7 bases. Germline V gives CDR1 SGHTA, CDR2 FQGNSA. The J segment lost 5 bases and the V segment lost 6 bases, leaving 12 bases of the junction unmatched. The CDR3 covers 15 residues. The CDR3 DNA is TGTGCCAGCAGACGACAGGGTTACGATACGGAGACCCAGTACTTC. It encodes CASRRQGYDTETQYF.

Ten or more counts support this clonotype. The chain is built from TRBV27 and TRBJ2-7; D call uncertain. V was trimmed by 8 bases and J by 2 bases, leaving 13 bases between them. The CDR3 runs to 13 residues. Germline V gene lookup returns CDR1 MNHEY and CDR2 SMNVEV (reference sequence). CDR3 in amino acids: CASGLGTAYEQYF. The CDR3 nucleotides are TGTGCCAGCGGATTGGGAACAGCCTACGAGCAGTACTTC.

The chain joins TRBV19 to TRBJ1-2, with TRBD1 identical over 8 bases. From germline, CDR1 is LNHDA and CDR2 SQIVND (reference sequence). Trimming at V came to 3 bases and at J to 4 bases, leaving 4 bases not matched to a gene. This CDR3 is 14 amino acids long. CDR3 sequence (DNA): TGTGCCAGTAGTATCCCGGACAGGGCCTATGGCTACACCTTC. Protein: CASSIPDRAYGYTF.

Comment on this clonotype: The junction departs from germline at one end; a sequencing error may be responsible. This sequence joins TRBV3-1 and TRBJ2-4; D ambiguous. Germline CDR1 LGHDT, CDR2 YNNKEL (reference sequence). The CDR3 covers 15 residues. The CDR3 bases are TGTGCCAGCAGCCAAGATCCGGGCAGCTCCTACGAGCAGAACTTC. Its protein product is CASSQDPGSSYEQNF.

This clonotype has a count of ten or more. The V call is TRBV3-1, the J call TRBJ1-5; D is unclear. V shed 5 bases and J shed 1 base, with 15 bases lying between them. Germline-derived CDR1 and CDR2 are LGHDT and YNNKEL (reference sequence). This CDR3 contains 16 residues. For the CDR3, the DNA is TGTGCCAGCAGCATGGAAGGAAGAGGGAGCAATCAGCCCCAGCATTTT. The encoded protein is CASSMEGRGSNQPQHF.

At least ten counts were recorded for this clonotype. The chain recombines TRBV20-1 with TRBJ2-2, with D possibly being TRBD1 (6 bases). Germline assignment: CDR1 DFQATT and CDR2 SNEGSKA (reference sequence). The CDR3 runs to 15 residues. V lost 5 bases and J lost 1, with 14 bases in between. The CDR3 reads CSAAPGHMNTGELFF. In DNA form, the CDR3 reads TGCAGTGCTGCGCCGGGACACATGAACACCGGGGAGCTGTTTTTT.

J is TRBJ2-3 and V is TRBV29-1; D is possibly TRBD1 (6 bases). This CDR3 contains 17 residues. V lost 7 bases and J 0 bases, leaving 23 bases between the germline ends. Germline loops: CDR1 SQVTM, CDR2 ANQGSEA. The CDR3 coding sequence is TGCAGCGCCCGCGACAGGCCCGACGTTTGGAGCACAGATACGCAGTATTTT. Its translation: CSARDRPDVWSTDTQYF.

This clonotype has a count of ten or more. The chain links TRBV20-1 to TRBJ1-2; D unclear. Germline V gives CDR1 DFQATT, CDR2 SNEGSKA (reference sequence). This CDR3 region has 13 residues. V was cut by 0 bases and J by 4 bases, with 9 bases left in between. The CDR3 protein is CSARENNLYGYTF. CDR3 sequence (DNA): TGCAGTGCTAGAGAAAATAACCTCTATGGCTACACCTTC.

This clonotype came up a few times. One end of the junction is discordant with germline, which a read error may explain. The chain joins TRBV12-3 or TRBV12-4 to TRBJ2-3, with TRBD2 matching 8 bases. The CDR3 extends over 14 amino acids. This CDR3 is CASRTSGRADAQYF. As DNA, the CDR3 is TGTGCCAGCAGAACTAGCGGTAGAGCAGATGCGCAGTATTTT.

This chain connects TRBV3-1 to TRBJ1-1, with D possibly matching TRBD1 (5 bases). There are 15 residues in the CDR3. Germline-derived CDR1 and CDR2 are LGHDT and YNNKEL (reference sequence). The V end was cut by 3 bases, the J end by 6 bases, with 17 bases between. CDR3 loop: CASSHDQGISAEAFF. The CDR3 DNA reads TGTGCCAGCAGCCATGATCAGGGAATAAGTGCTGAAGCTTTCTTT.

The rearrangement uses TRBV7-3 and TRBJ2-3, with TRBD2 identical over 7 bases. Trimming cost V 3 bases and J 5 bases; bases outside gene matches: 8. The CDR3 extends over 15 amino acids. CDR1 is SGHTA, CDR2 FQGTGA, per germline. CDR3 residues: CASSFEAGVGDTQYF. As DNA, the CDR3 is TGTGCCAGCAGCTTCGAGGCGGGGGTGGGAGATACGCAGTATTTT.

This rearrangement joins TRBV27 to TRBJ2-1, with D possibly matching TRBD1 (8 bases). The CDR3 contains 15 residues. Germline values: CDR1 MNHEY, CDR2 SMNVEV (reference sequence). Trimming took off 6 bases at V and 5 bases at J, with 17 bases between the two ends. In nucleotides, the CDR3 is TGTGCCAGCAGCCACAGGGGGGGCCTTGACAATGAGCAGTTCTTC. The encoded protein is CASSHRGGLDNEQFF.